This note documents a single T cell receptor (beta chain) sequence. No antigen is known for it. The data were produced by immunoSEQ multiplex PCR, yet TCRdb's version contains in-frame clones alone and is incomplete. The data contain around 120,000 clones, about 89% of them singletons. The sample belongs to a study of T cell responses to AZD1222 COVID-19 vaccine. Overall study results and limits: Baseline antibody screening turned up just a handful of seropositive AZD1222 recipients. Repertoire samples came only from after the peak T cell response. The sample set comprised mostly white British donors with more females, and clonal diversity was possibly underestimated. Regions 160-218 and 743-854 held dominance among vaccine-associated CD4 TCRs, which spanned spike.

The V end was cut by 5 bases, the J end by 2 bases, with 10 bases between. The CDR3 runs 14 residues. Germline CDR1 KGHSH, CDR2 LQKENI. Material: peripheral blood, obtained on day 0 of AZD1222 vaccination. The chain is built from TRBV18 and TRBJ1-5; D gene unclear. This TCR derives from an adult in good health. CDR3 in DNA: TGTGCCAGCTCAACCGAAAGTCGCAATCAGCCCCAGCATTTT. Translation: CASSTESRNQPQHF.